These 25 T cell receptor beta chains came from one sample sequenced in a study of tissue T cells after allogeneic stem cell transplantation. Libraries were prepared by immunoSEQ multiplex PCR; TCRdb keeps only in-frame clonotypes and omits some of them. The sample includes under 700 clones, approximately 42% seen only once; the top ten take about 63%. Material: descending colon tissue, obtained at autopsy. All receptors come from a female patient between 35 and 69 years old with steroid-refractory graft-versus-host disease after an allogeneic stem cell transplant. A subset of T cells may come from the graft donor.

This clone is classed as medium-sized. V usage is TRBV6-5 and J usage is TRBJ1-6; 9 nucleotides agree with TRBD1. V lost 5 bases to trimming and J lost 6 bases; unmatched junction nucleotides: 5. Germline V gives CDR1 MNHEY, CDR2 SVGAGI. The CDR3 is made up of 15 amino acids. The CDR3 loop reads CASSTPGQGNSPLHF. Written as DNA, the CDR3 is TGTGCCAGCAGTACACCGGGACAGGGTAATTCACCCCTCCACTTT.

V gene TRBV9 combines with J gene TRBJ1-3; unclear D gene. Germline CDR1 and CDR2: SGDLS and YYNGEE. This CDR3 comprises 17 residues. Trimming stripped 4 bases from V and 3 bases from J, with 20 bases between. The DNA for the CDR3 is TGTGCCAGCAGCCCCCGTAACGGGGAGATCTTTGGAAACACCATATATTTT. It is translated as CASSPRNGEIFGNTIYF.

V is TRBV7-9 and J is TRBJ2-2, with D perhaps given as TRBD1 or TRBD2 (6 bases each). The ends were cut back, 9 bases at V and 1 base at J, with 12 bases in the middle. In germline, CDR1 is SEHNR, CDR2 FQNEAQ (reference sequence). The CDR3 has 14 residues. The CDR3 spells CARAGHKNTGELFF. CDR3 DNA sequence: TGTGCCAGGGCGGGACACAAGAACACCGGGGAGCTGTTTTTT.

The J gene is TRBJ2-1, the V gene TRBV5-6; D may be TRBD2 (5 bases). Per germline, CDR1 SGHDT and CDR2 YYEEEE. There are 12 residues in the CDR3. V shed 10 bases and J shed 3 bases, with 11 bases lying between them. For the CDR3, the DNA is TGTGCCTCAGGCCGGGGCTACAATGAGCAGTTCTTC. Encoded protein: CASGRGYNEQFF.

This clone has just a few counts. This rearrangement joins TRBV6-5 to TRBJ1-2; 7 positions match TRBD1. This CDR3 is 14 amino acids long. The J segment lost 6 bases and the V segment lost 4 bases, leaving 8 bases of the junction unmatched. Germline-derived CDR1 and CDR2 are MNHEY and SVGAGI. Written as DNA, the CDR3 is TGTGCCAGCAGTTTCCTGGGACAGCTCCATGGCTACACCTTC. It specifies CASSFLGQLHGYTF.

In this sample, this clone turned up a few times. The rearrangement uses TRBV3-1 (or the pseudogene TRBV3-2) and TRBJ1-1, with a tentative D call TRBD1 (5 bases). The V gene lost 1 base and the J gene lost 4 bases, with 10 bases spanning the gap. The germline gives CDR1 LGHDT, CDR2 YNNKEL (reference sequence). The CDR3 has 14 amino acids. The CDR3 sequence: CASSQGGVITEAFF. CDR3 nucleotide sequence: TGTGCCAGCAGCCAAGGGGGCGTCATCACTGAAGCTTTCTTT.

The genes are TRBV30 and TRBJ1-1; weak D call: TRBD1 (5 bases). V was cut by 4 bases and J by 4 bases, with 13 bases left in between. Per germline, CDR1 GTSNPN and CDR2 SVGIG (reference sequence). This CDR3 spans 13 amino acids. The CDR3 bases are TGTGCCTGGAACAGGAGGGGCGGCACTGAAGCTTTCTTT. This translates into CAWNRRGGTEAFF.

This clone is medium-sized in the sample. This chain joins TRBV21-1 and TRBJ1-2; TRBD1 is the table's D call and was not checked against the DNA. TRBV21-1 is noted as a pseudogene. The CDR3 is 14 residues long. The CDR3 bases are TGTGCCAGCAGCGTAAACCAGGGGACCTATGGCTACACCTTC. Protein sequence: CASSVNQGTYGYTF.

This clone was observed a handful of times. The V gene is TRBV28, the J gene TRBJ1-5, with D possibly matching TRBD1 (5 bases). This CDR3 is built from 15 residues. CDR1 is MDHEN, CDR2 SYDVKM, per germline. Trimming shortened V by 7 bases and J by 2 bases, and 15 bases separated the two germline ends. The CDR3 bases are TGTGCCAGCAAGTCGGGAGGGGAGGGCAATCAGCCCCAGCATTTT. Translated: CASKSGGEGNQPQHF.

The CDR3 DNA follows: TGTGCCATCAGTGCGCTTAGGGACAGGGGGAACTATGGCTACACCTTC. Translating it yields CAISALRDRGNYGYTF. This chain joins TRBV10-3 and TRBJ1-2; 11 bases are shared with TRBD1. After removal of 4 bases from V and 2 bases from J, the junction contained 6 bases not matched to a gene. Per germline, CDR1 ENHRY and CDR2 SYGVKD. There are 16 residues in the CDR3.

The genes are TRBV5-1 and TRBJ1-1; 7 positions agree with TRBD1. The junction had 3 bases not matched to a gene; V was cut back by 4 bases and J by 0 bases. This CDR3 has 14 residues. The V gene's germline CDR1 is SGHRS and CDR2 YFSETQ. The CDR3 nucleotides read TGCGCCAGCAGCCGGGGACAGATGAACACTGAAGCTTTCTTT. It specifies CASSRGQMNTEAFF.

This clone qualifies as medium-sized. The V gene is TRBV30, the J gene TRBJ1-2; no clear D. Germline CDR1 GTSNPN, CDR2 SVGIG (reference sequence). The V end lost 0 bases, the J end lost 12 bases, and 14 bases lay between the germline ends. The CDR3 contains 12 residues. CDR3 sequence (DNA): TGTGCCTGGAGTGTGGCGGGCGTGGGCAACACCTTC. This encodes CAWSVAGVGNTF.

The sample holds a few counts of this clone. This sequence joins TRBV9 and TRBJ1-2; D is ambiguous. The CDR3 is made up of 11 amino acids. V was shortened by 4 bases and J by 5 bases, with 6 bases between the two germline ends. CDR1 and CDR2 (germline): SGDLS, YYNGEE. The CDR3: CASSPSYGYTF. DNA for the CDR3: TGTGCCAGCAGCCCCTCTTATGGCTACACCTTC.

J is TRBJ2-1 and V is TRBV2; 8 bases match TRBD2. Trimming at V came to 7 bases and at J to 8 bases, leaving 7 bases not matched to a gene. Looked up from germline, CDR1 is SNHLY and CDR2 is FYNNEI. The CDR3 contains 13 residues. The CDR3 bases are TGTGCCAGCATACAGCGGGAGTTGTATGAGCAGTTCTTC. This gives the protein CASIQRELYEQFF.

V usage is TRBV3-1 (or the pseudogene TRBV3-2) and J usage is TRBJ1-2; weak D call: TRBD1 (6 bases). The CDR3 loop spans 14 amino acids. V lost 1 base and J 4 bases, leaving 10 bases between the germline ends. CDR1 is LGHDT and CDR2 is YNNKEL in the germline V gene (reference sequence). The CDR3: CASSQGGRGYGYTF. For the CDR3, the DNA is TGTGCCAGCAGCCAAGGAGGCAGGGGCTATGGCTACACCTTC.

The chain couples TRBV19 to TRBJ1-5; D call uncertain. CDR1 LNHDA and CDR2 SQIVND come from the germline V gene (reference sequence). Trimming pared 6 bases from V and 1 base from J, leaving 7 bases between. This CDR3 contains 13 residues. CDR3 loop: CASRDASNQPQHF. In DNA form, the CDR3 reads TGTGCCAGTAGAGATGCCAGCAATCAGCCCCAGCATTTT.

This clone has a handful of counts. The rearrangement joins TRBV18 to TRBJ1-1; TRBD1 is a possible D gene (6 bases). The length of the CDR3 is 16 residues. Looked up from germline, CDR1 is KGHSH and CDR2 is LQKENI. V shed 4 bases and J shed 1 base, with 16 bases lying between them. Here the CDR3 DNA reads TGTGCCAGCTCACGAATACCGGACAGCGGGAACACTGAAGCTTTCTTT. This gives the protein CASSRIPDSGNTEAFF.

The chain has TRBV10-3 and TRBJ1-2; 9 bases map to TRBD1. The germline V gene encodes CDR1 ENHRY and CDR2 SYGVKD. The J segment lost 7 bases and the V segment lost 4 bases, leaving 13 bases of the junction unmatched. The CDR3 loop spans 16 amino acids. DNA for the CDR3: TGTGCCATCAGTGCTAGGGTACGGGACAGGGCGAGTGGCTACACCTTC. This encodes CAISARVRDRASGYTF.

The chain couples TRBV7-7 to TRBJ2-6; D not certain. There are 18 residues in the CDR3. Germline V gene lookup returns CDR1 SSHAT and CDR2 FNYEAQ (reference sequence). Trimming left V 5 bases short and J 5 bases short, with 22 bases between. The CDR3 loop is CASSRAIMPQSRANVLTF. CDR3 DNA: TGTGCCAGCAGCCGGGCGATTATGCCACAAAGTCGGGCCAACGTCCTGACTTTC.

This clone was detected only a few times. The chain recombines TRBV30 with TRBJ2-1; 8 nucleotides align to TRBD2. The CDR3 has 13 residues. Per germline, CDR1 GTSNPN and CDR2 SVGIG (reference sequence). The V segment lost 4 bases and the J segment 6 bases; nucleotides outside the gene matches: 5. Here the CDR3 reads CAWNTGLANEQFF. In DNA, the CDR3 is TGTGCCTGGAACACCGGACTAGCCAATGAGCAGTTCTTC.

V is TRBV7-2 and J is TRBJ1-5; D is ambiguous. Germline values: CDR1 SGHTA, CDR2 FQGNSA. The CDR3 contains 14 residues. V was cut by 3 bases and J by 4 bases, with 10 bases left in between. The CDR3 DNA sequence: TGTGCCAGCAGCTTCCAGGACGGGAATCAGCCCCAGCATTTT. Its translation: CASSFQDGNQPQHF.

Relative to its sample, this clone is medium-sized (0.01 to 0.1%). This rearrangement joins TRBV11-2 to TRBJ2-4, with D possibly TRBD2 on 6 matching bases. Per the germline V gene, CDR1 is SGHAT and CDR2 is FQNNGV. The V end lost 1 base, the J end lost 2 bases, and 12 bases lay between the germline ends. The CDR3 is 16 amino acids. The CDR3, as DNA: TGTGCCAGCAGCTTAGTGGGTAGCGGTACCAAAAACATTCAGTACTTC. Its protein is CASSLVGSGTKNIQYF.

The chain carries TRBV10-3 and TRBJ1-2; D gene unclear. The CDR3 runs 12 residues. CDR1 is ENHRY and CDR2 is SYGVKD in the germline V gene. The ends were cut back, 11 bases at V and 4 bases at J, with 14 bases in the middle. CDR3 nucleotide sequence: TGTGCCGCCACCGGTGGGATCTATGGCTACACCTTC. Protein sequence: CAATGGIYGYTF.

This clone occurred a few times. This CDR3 is CASSQRTPGTEAFF. In nucleotides, the CDR3 is TGTGCCAGCAGTCAACGGACCCCCGGGACTGAAGCTTTCTTT. The V call is TRBV27, the J call TRBJ1-1; D not certain. Trimming took off 5 bases at V and 5 bases at J, with 15 bases between the two ends. The CDR3 has 14 residues. The germline V gene encodes CDR1 MNHEY and CDR2 SMNVEV (reference sequence).

This clone was recorded a few times. This chain links TRBV7-2 with TRBJ2-1; D gene ambiguous. This CDR3 has 15 amino acids. The V end lost 3 bases, the J end lost 2 bases, and 11 bases lay between the germline ends. Germline CDR1 is SGHTA and CDR2 is FQGNSA. CDR3 in DNA: TGTGCCAGCAGCTTTCAACGCTCCCCCTACAATGAGCAGTTCTTC. Translation gives CASSFQRSPYNEQFF.